The 29 T cell receptor beta chains given below trace back to one sample, sequenced in a study of cytomegalovirus exposure and HLA in healthy donors. PCR was performed using 60 Vbeta and 13 Jbeta primers. Generated by immunoSEQ multiplex PCR, the TCRdb table keeps only in-frame clones and is missing some. The ten top clones account for about 0.59%, within a sample of under 130,000 clones. Sequenced material: PBMCs. The source of these receptors is a man aged 45-60 years in good health and CMV-seronegative.

The chain is built from TRBV6-5 and TRBJ1-1; D is uncertain. Germline loops: CDR1 MNHEY, CDR2 SVGAGI. The CDR3 covers 13 residues. V shed 5 bases and J shed 1 base, with 8 bases lying between them. The DNA for the CDR3 is TGTGCCAGCAGTAGCTCCGCGAACACTGAAGCTTTCTTT. This sequence encodes CASSSSANTEAFF.

In DNA form, the CDR3 reads TGTGCCAGCAGCCAAGGAGGGCTTGAAGATACGCAGTATTTT. Its protein is CASSQGGLEDTQYF. The chain couples TRBV14 to TRBJ2-3; possible D gene TRBD2, 5 bases. The V gene lost 1 base and the J gene lost 5 bases, with 10 bases spanning the gap. The length of the CDR3 is 14 residues. Germline assignment: CDR1 SGHDN and CDR2 FVKESK.

The CDR3 sequence is CASSPDGPRTSGRAYEQYF. The CDR3 coding sequence is TGTGCCAGCAGCCCGGATGGACCCAGGACTAGCGGGAGGGCCTACGAGCAGTACTTC. The chain joins TRBV11-2 to TRBJ2-7; the match to TRBD2 covers 15 bases. J lost 2 bases, V lost 5 bases, and 13 bases had no gene match. The CDR3 runs 19 residues. CDR1 SGHAT and CDR2 FQNNGV come from the germline V gene.

The chain couples TRBV4-3 to TRBJ2-5; perhaps TRBD1 as D (6 bases). Germline CDR1 and CDR2: LGHNA and YSLEER. V shed 0 bases and J shed 4 bases, with 9 bases lying between them. This CDR3 is 14 amino acids long. The CDR3 here is CASSQDTGRETQYF. In DNA, the CDR3 is TGCGCCAGCAGCCAAGATACAGGGCGAGAGACCCAGTACTTC.

V and J are TRBV25-1 and TRBJ1-1; TRBD1 is a possible D gene (5 bases). This CDR3 has 12 residues. Trimming cost V 6 bases and J 10 bases, with 15 bases left between them. Germline V gives CDR1 MGHDK, CDR2 SYGVNS. CDR3 protein: CASRTGGVTAFF. The DNA for the CDR3 is TGTGCCAGCAGGACGGGGGGGGTTACAGCTTTCTTT.

The chain has TRBV19 and TRBJ1-1; 7 positions match TRBD1. V lost 2 bases, J lost 9 bases, and 9 bases stayed unmatched. The CDR3 consists of 14 residues. Per the germline V gene, CDR1 is LNHDA and CDR2 is SQIVND (reference sequence). The CDR3 sequence is CASSIMEGAHKAFF. The CDR3 nucleotides read TGTGCCAGTAGTATAATGGAGGGGGCCCATAAAGCTTTCTTT.

The J gene is TRBJ2-5, the V gene TRBV7-6; TRBD2 might be the D (5 bases). The DNA end lines up better with TRBJ2-7; the J call may be wrong. Germline V gene sequence: CDR1 SGHVS, CDR2 FNYEAQ. The CDR3 extends over 15 amino acids. CDR3 sequence: CASSFAGSTAYEQYF. As DNA, the CDR3 is TGTGCCAGCAGCTTTGCTGGGAGCACGGCCTACGAGCAGTACTTC.

This chain connects TRBV4-1 to TRBJ2-7; 7 bases match TRBD1. This CDR3 contains 15 residues. J lost 9 bases, V lost 0 bases, and 11 bases had no gene match. CDR1 and CDR2 from the germline V gene are MGHRA and YSYEKL. This CDR3 is CASSQDTGTASPQYF. The CDR3, as DNA: TGCGCCAGCAGCCAAGATACCGGGACAGCCTCCCCGCAGTACTTC.

The chain employs TRBV5-1 and TRBJ2-6, with no clear D. The CDR3 loop spans 15 amino acids. Looked up from germline, CDR1 is SGHRS and CDR2 is YFSETQ. V lost 5 bases to trimming and J lost 4 bases, with 13 bases between them. The CDR3, as DNA: TGCGCCAGCAGTCCGGAGCTGCCCGGGGCCAACGTCCTGACTTTC. It translates to CASSPELPGANVLTF.

The chain carries TRBV7-2 and TRBJ1-2, with 9 positions matching TRBD1. The CDR3 contains 15 residues. Trimming removed 5 bases from V and 4 bases from J; junction bases left unmatched: 8. Germline CDR1 reads SGHTA; CDR2 reads FQGNSA. The DNA of the CDR3 is TGTGCCAGCAGCCCGGAGGGACAGGGATTCTATGGCTACACCTTC. Its translation is CASSPEGQGFYGYTF.

The chain has TRBV6-1 and TRBJ1-6; D gene ambiguous. CDR3 length equals 16 residues. Germline lookup yields CDR1 MNHNS and CDR2 SASEGT. V lost 4 bases and J lost 0, with 10 bases in between. CDR3 sequence: CASSVDLSSYNSPLHF. The CDR3 DNA reads TGTGCCAGCAGTGTCGATCTAAGCTCCTATAATTCACCCCTCCACTTT.

This chain joins TRBV6-5 and TRBJ2-7, with a possible D match to TRBD1 (5 bases). The CDR3 totals 13 residues. Trimming removed 2 bases from V and 2 bases from J, with 7 bases in between. Germline V gene lookup returns CDR1 MNHEY and CDR2 SVGAGI. CDR3 in amino acids: CASSYRGTYEQYF. In DNA, the CDR3 is TGTGCCAGCAGTTACAGGGGAACCTACGAGCAGTACTTC.

This chain links TRBV11-2 with TRBJ2-2; D is unresolved. The CDR3 consists of 14 residues. CDR1 is SGHAT, CDR2 FQNNGV, per germline. The V gene lost 5 bases and the J gene lost 5 bases, with 12 bases spanning the gap. In DNA, the CDR3 is TGTGCCAGCAGCCCGAGAGTACTAACCGGGGAGCTGTTTTTT. Protein: CASSPRVLTGELFF.

The rearrangement uses TRBV7-6 and TRBJ2-6; 7 bases align to TRBD1. From germline, CDR1 is SGHVS and CDR2 FNYEAQ. The junction had 3 bases not matched to a gene; V was cut back by 4 bases and J by 0 bases. CDR3 length equals 16 residues. This CDR3 is CASSSGQFSGANVLTF. In nucleotides, the CDR3 is TGTGCCAGCAGCTCGGGACAGTTCTCTGGGGCCAACGTCCTGACTTTC. Supplemented by reference TRBV7-6 and TRBJ2-6, the full variable domain reads GAGVSQSPRYKVTKRGQDVALRCDPISGHVSLYWYRQALGQGPEFLTYFNYEAQQDKSGLPNDRFSAERPEGSISTLTIQRTEQRDSAMYRCASSSGQFSGANVLTFGAGSRLTVL.

The gene calls are TRBV10-3 and TRBJ1-2; D call uncertain. Per germline, CDR1 ENHRY and CDR2 SYGVKD. The ends were cut back, 8 bases at V and 4 bases at J, with 14 bases in the middle. This CDR3 is built from 13 residues. The CDR3 region is CAIEDGISYGYTF. In DNA, the CDR3 is TGTGCCATCGAGGACGGGATCAGCTATGGCTACACCTTC.

CDR3 protein: CASSRTSGSLRIEQYF. CDR3 nucleotide sequence: TGTGCCAGCAGCAGGACTAGCGGGAGCCTACGTATCGAGCAGTACTTC. The V call is TRBV2, the J call TRBJ2-7; 13 positions match TRBD2. The CDR3 is 16 amino acids. Germline loops: CDR1 SNHLY, CDR2 FYNNEI. The V segment lost 6 bases and the J segment 6 bases; nucleotides outside the gene matches: 11.

In DNA form, the CDR3 reads TGCGCCAGCAGCGAACAGGGGACCTCCTACGAGCAGTACTTC. Its translation is CASSEQGTSYEQYF. The chain has TRBV5-1 and TRBJ2-7; 7 positions match TRBD1. CDR3 length equals 14 residues. V lost 4 bases to trimming and J lost 0 bases; unmatched junction nucleotides: 4. In germline, CDR1 is SGHRS, CDR2 YFSETQ.

This chain connects TRBV5-6 to TRBJ1-5; tentative D call: TRBD1 (6 bases). This CDR3 is 16 amino acids long. Germline V gene sequence: CDR1 SGHDT, CDR2 YYEEEE. V was clipped by 4 bases and J by 0 bases, with 14 bases between them. The CDR3 sequence: CASSRGQIYSNQPQHF. CDR3 DNA: TGTGCCAGCAGCCGAGGACAGATCTATAGCAATCAGCCCCAGCATTTT.

The chain combines TRBV2 with TRBJ1-5; 7 positions agree with TRBD1. Germline CDR1 SNHLY, CDR2 FYNNEI. Trimming took 6 bases from V and 0 from J; bases not matched to a gene: 8. CDR3 length: 16 residues. The CDR3 spells CASREFGQVSNQPQHF. In nucleotides, the CDR3 is TGTGCCAGCAGGGAATTTGGACAGGTTAGCAATCAGCCCCAGCATTTT.

V usage is TRBV6-5 and J usage is TRBJ1-2; D remains unclear. This CDR3 has 15 amino acids. Per germline, CDR1 MNHEY and CDR2 SVGAGI. V lost 0 bases and J lost 3, with 11 bases in between. The CDR3 protein is CASSYSARGDYGYTF. The CDR3 DNA is TGTGCCAGCAGTTACTCGGCTCGAGGCGACTATGGCTACACCTTC.

The chain uses TRBV5-1 and TRBJ2-5; 8 nucleotides agree with TRBD1. The CDR3 covers 16 residues. Trimming cost V 1 base and J 5 bases; bases outside gene matches: 10. Germline-derived CDR1 and CDR2 are SGHRS and YFSETQ. The CDR3 region is CASSLTQGALGETQYF. In DNA, the CDR3 is TGCGCCAGCAGCTTGACGCAGGGGGCGCTCGGTGAGACCCAGTACTTC.

The rearrangement uses TRBV29-1 and TRBJ2-2; D is perhaps TRBD1 (6 bases). V lost 6 bases and J 6 bases, leaving 11 bases between the germline ends. The CDR3 has 12 residues. Germline CDR1 is SQVTM and CDR2 is ANQGSEA. CDR3 sequence reads: CSVGSGAGELFF. For the CDR3, the DNA is TGCAGCGTAGGATCAGGGGCCGGGGAGCTGTTTTTT.

Note on this clone: Other nucleotide sequences from this sample produce the same CDR3. The chain is built from TRBV9 and TRBJ2-2; D not certain. Germline CDR1 is SGDLS and CDR2 is YYNGEE. The CDR3 loop spans 15 amino acids. Trimming removed 3 bases from V and 0 bases from J, with 9 bases in between. The CDR3 sequence: CASSGSLANTGELFF. As DNA, the CDR3 is TGTGCCAGCAGCGGATCCCTAGCGAACACCGGGGAGCTGTTTTTT.

V usage is TRBV9 and J usage is TRBJ2-7; TRBD2 is a possible D gene (7 bases). The CDR3 is 15 amino acids. Germline CDR1 SGDLS, CDR2 YYNGEE. V lost 0 bases to trimming and J lost 0 bases, with 10 bases between them. Written as DNA, the CDR3 is TGTGCCAGCAGCGTAGATGCGGGGGCCTCCTACGAGCAGTACTTC. It is translated as CASSVDAGASYEQYF.

The J gene is TRBJ2-7, the V gene TRBV6-1; D remains ambiguous. The CDR3 has 15 amino acids. The ends were cut back, 1 base at V and 3 bases at J, with 13 bases in the middle. CDR1 is MNHNS and CDR2 is SASEGT in the germline V gene. The CDR3 nucleotides are TGTGCCAGCAGTGAAGGTCGCCCCAGAATCTACGAGCAGTACTTC. Translation: CASSEGRPRIYEQYF.

The rearrangement links TRBV19 to TRBJ2-1; D uncertain. The V gene lost 4 bases and the J gene lost 2 bases, with 9 bases spanning the gap. CDR1 is LNHDA, CDR2 SQIVND, per germline (reference sequence). This CDR3 has 14 amino acids. DNA for the CDR3: TGTGCCAGTAGTAGCGGTCTCCCCTACAATGAGCAGTTCTTC. Protein sequence: CASSSGLPYNEQFF. Full variable domain (missing parts from reference TRBV19 and TRBJ2-1): DGGITQSPKYLFRKEGQNVTLSCEQNLNHDAMYWYRQDPGQGLRLIYYSQIVNDFQKGDIAEGYSVSREKKESFPLTVTSAQKNPTAFYLCASSSGLPYNEQFFGPGTRLTVL.

The chain combines TRBV7-2 with TRBJ1-4; 10 nucleotides agree with TRBD1. The germline CDR1 and CDR2 sequences are SGHTA and FQGNSA. The CDR3 has 13 residues. Trimming removed 3 bases from V and 15 bases from J; junction bases left unmatched: 7. For the CDR3, the DNA is TGTGCCAGCAGCTTGCTGGGGACAGGGGTTGTGTTTTTT. Its translation is CASSLLGTGVVFF.

This chain uses TRBV5-1 with TRBJ1-1; D possibly corresponds to TRBD1 (6 bases). Trimming pared 4 bases from V and 4 bases from J, leaving 17 bases between. The length of the CDR3 is 15 residues. The germline V gene has CDR1 SGHRS and CDR2 YFSETQ. The CDR3 DNA sequence: TGCGCCAGCAGCGGAAGACCAGGGGATGGCACTGAAGCTTTCTTT. Protein sequence: CASSGRPGDGTEAFF.

The rearrangement uses TRBV6-4 and TRBJ1-1; 8 nucleotides match TRBD1. Germline trimming cut 6 bases from V and 6 bases from J; bases unmatched to any gene: 9. CDR3 length: 14 residues. From germline, CDR1 is MRHNA and CDR2 SNTAGT. For the CDR3, the DNA is TGTGCCAGCAGACCGCTCCAGGGGGCTTCTGAAGCTTTCTTT. Protein product: CASRPLQGASEAFF.